Below, 27 T cell receptor beta chains from the same sample are listed, as sequenced in a study of T cells in Graves' hyperthyroidism and ophthalmopathy. Regions amplified from RNA transcripts were the TCR beta CDR3 regions. Carried out on the TCR CDR3, a first-round RT-PCR used the HTBI primer set. MiXCR, run by TCRdb on the multiplex PCR reads, gives a single entry per CDR3 protein. The table records hundreds of thousands of distinct CDR3 sequences, 14% of them present only once. Sequences were obtained from blood. Receptor source: a woman aged 25 to 45 with Graves' hyperthyroidism that later progressed to Graves' ophthalmopathy.

This clonotype has ten or more counts. This chain connects TRBV7-8 to TRBJ2-7, with 8 bases that match TRBD1. With 5 bases clipped from V and 1 base from J, the junction kept 10 bases outside the gene matches. The CDR3 is 16 amino acids. Per germline, CDR1 SGHVS and CDR2 FQNEAQ. Here the CDR3 reads CASSGLTGAGSYEQYF. CDR3 sequence (DNA): TGTGCCAGCAGCGGGTTGACAGGGGCCGGTTCCTACGAGCAGTACTTC.

This clonotype has a handful of counts. V and J are TRBV10-3 and TRBJ1-1; no clear D. Trimming took 4 bases from V and 0 from J, leaving 12 bases between them. CDR1 ENHRY and CDR2 SYGVKD come from the germline V gene. The CDR3 loop spans 15 amino acids. Written as DNA, the CDR3 is TGTGCCATCAGTGTGGAGGGCAGCATGAACACTGAAGCTTTCTTT. Encoded protein: CAISVEGSMNTEAFF.

This clonotype showed up just a few times. The genes are TRBV7-8 and TRBJ1-5; 11 bases match TRBD1. The trim removed 4 bases at V and 6 bases at J, leaving 11 bases unmatched. Germline assignment: CDR1 SGHVS and CDR2 FQNEAQ. The CDR3 is 17 residues long. This CDR3 reads CASSSIQGQGAGQPQHF. The CDR3 coding sequence is TGTGCCAGCAGCTCTATCCAAGGACAGGGGGCAGGTCAGCCCCAGCATTTT.

The gene calls are TRBV19 and TRBJ1-1, with a tentative D call TRBD1 (5 bases). V lost 5 bases to trimming and J lost 4 bases, with 11 bases between them. Germline assignment: CDR1 LNHDA and CDR2 SQIVND (reference sequence). This CDR3 comprises 13 residues. The CDR3 reads CASSGGAITEAFF. The CDR3 nucleotides read TGTGCCAGTAGTGGGGGAGCGATCACTGAAGCTTTCTTT.

This clonotype was recorded many times. CDR3 protein: CASSKGTVNTEAFF. The CDR3 region has the DNA TGTGCCAGCAGCAAAGGGACAGTTAACACTGAAGCTTTCTTT. The V call is TRBV3-1, the J call TRBJ1-1; TRBD1 agrees at 7 bases. Germline assignment: CDR1 LGHDT and CDR2 YNNKEL (reference sequence). The CDR3 length is 14 residues. After removal of 5 bases from V and 2 bases from J, the junction contained 5 bases not matched to a gene.

This clonotype was seen many times. In nucleotides, the CDR3 is TGTGCCAGCAGTGAATTCGGGGGAGACATGAACACTGAAGCTTTCTTT. It specifies CASSEFGGDMNTEAFF. This chain uses TRBV25-1 with TRBJ1-1, with a weak D call TRBD1 (5 bases). This CDR3 region has 16 residues. Germline V lookup: CDR1 MGHDK, CDR2 SYGVNS. Trimming took off 1 base at V and 0 bases at J, with 12 bases between the two ends.

A note on this clonotype: Since no conserved phenylalanine or tryptophan closes the CDR3, a read error is the likely cause. The chain links TRBV5-5 to TRBJ2-1; D possibly corresponds to TRBD2 (6 bases). This CDR3 is built from 13 residues. V was pared by 4 bases and J by 6 bases, with 11 bases between. Germline-derived CDR1 and CDR2 are SGHKS and YYEKEE (reference sequence). As DNA, the CDR3 is TGTGCCAGCAGCCAGGGACTTCCCAATGAGCAGTTCCTC. This translates into CASSQGLPNEQFL.

Note on this clonotype: The germline gene is not matched at one end of the junction; a read error may be the cause. The rearrangement uses TRBV27 and TRBJ1-2, with D uncertain. This CDR3 comprises 12 residues. Germline values: CDR1 MNHEY, CDR2 SMNVEV (reference sequence). The CDR3 nucleotides read TGTGCCAGCAGTTTAACGGGAAGTGGCTACAGCTTC. Its translation: CASSLTGSGYSF.

This clonotype was found many times. This rearrangement joins TRBV11-2 to TRBJ2-1; 12 bases map to TRBD2. Germline V CDR1 and CDR2: SGHAT, FQNNGV. V gave up 3 bases and J gave up 8 bases; unmatched junction bases: 17. This CDR3 has 19 amino acids. Here the CDR3 reads CASSFDLAGGPLEGDEQFF. The CDR3, as DNA: TGTGCCAGCAGCTTCGACCTAGCGGGAGGGCCCCTCGAGGGCGATGAGCAGTTCTTC.

A remark on this clonotype: A much bigger clone sits one base away, suggesting this may be a read error. The genes are TRBV20-1 and TRBJ1-6; 7 bases are a match to TRBD1. This CDR3 contains 14 residues. The V segment lost 0 bases and the J segment 5 bases; nucleotides outside the gene matches: 1. The germline gives CDR1 DFQATT, CDR2 SNEGSKA (reference sequence). The CDR3 loop is CSARDGTDNSPLHF. CDR3 DNA: TGCAGTGCTAGAGACGGGACAGATAATTCACCCCTCCACTTT.

Ten or more counts support this clonotype. The J gene is TRBJ2-1, the V gene TRBV29-1; D call uncertain. The V gene lost 3 bases and the J gene lost 9 bases, with 0 bases spanning the gap. There are 8 residues in the CDR3. CDR1 and CDR2 (germline): SQVTM, ANQGSEA. CDR3 amino acids: CSVDEQFF. CDR3 bases: TGCAGCGTTGATGAGCAGTTCTTC.

In its sample, this clonotype was seen many times. The rearrangement uses TRBV6-1 and TRBJ2-5, with 8 nucleotides matching TRBD1. Germline CDR1 and CDR2: MNHNS and SASEGT. The CDR3 covers 14 residues. V lost 8 bases, J lost 5 bases, and 10 bases stayed unmatched. CDR3 sequence reads: CASRWTGFGETQYF. CDR3 DNA sequence: TGTGCCAGCCGCTGGACAGGGTTCGGCGAGACCCAGTACTTC.

The CDR3 sequence: CSAPGTSGSRGTYNEQFF. DNA of the CDR3: TGCAGTGCCCCGGGGACTAGCGGGAGTAGGGGGACCTACAATGAGCAGTTCTTC. J is TRBJ2-1 and V is TRBV20-1; TRBD2 matches at 14 bases. The V gene's germline CDR1 is DFQATT and CDR2 SNEGSKA (reference sequence). J gave up 2 bases and V 6 bases, and 12 bases lay outside the gene matches. This CDR3 is 18 amino acids long.

This clonotype was counted between two and nine times. One end of the junction is discordant with germline, which a read error may explain. This chain connects TRBV28 to TRBJ2-7; D gene ambiguous. Germline CDR1 is MDHEN and CDR2 is SYDVKM. The CDR3 totals 12 residues. CDR3 sequence reads: CTSSSGLYEQYF. Written as DNA, the CDR3 is TGTACCAGCAGCTCCGGATTGTACGAGCAGTACTTC. The full variable domain, rest sourced from reference TRBV28 and TRBJ2-7, is DVKVTQSSRYLVKRTGEKVFLECVQDMDHENMFWYRQDPGLGLRLIYFSYDVKMKEKGDIPEGYSVSREKKERFSLILESASTNQTSMYLCTSSSGLYEQYFGPGTRLTVT.

This clonotype turned up a few times. The conserved phenylalanine or tryptophan normally closing the CDR3 is absent here, so this likely arose from a read error. J is TRBJ1-1 and V is TRBV28; D unclear. The CDR3 consists of 14 residues. Germline V gene sequence: CDR1 MDHEN, CDR2 SYDVKM. Trimming stripped 7 bases from V and 0 bases from J, with 12 bases between. This CDR3 reads CASNSYPMNTEAFI. CDR3 DNA sequence: TGTGCCAGCAATTCCTACCCCATGAACACTGAAGCTTTCATT.

This clonotype came up a few times. The V gene is TRBV14, the J gene TRBJ2-1; no clear D gene. CDR1 is SGHDN, CDR2 FVKESK, per germline. The CDR3 is made up of 17 amino acids. V was pared by 0 bases and J by 0 bases, with 12 bases between. CDR3 loop: CASSQESAISSYNEQFF. The CDR3 nucleotides are TGTGCCAGCAGCCAAGAGTCGGCTATAAGCTCCTACAATGAGCAGTTCTTC.

In its sample, this clonotype was seen many times. The genes are TRBV10-3 and TRBJ2-7; no definite D call. Germline values: CDR1 ENHRY, CDR2 SYGVKD. The CDR3 consists of 14 residues. V was shortened by 6 bases and J by 6 bases, with 18 bases between the two germline ends. This chain's CDR3 is CAIRTGGRVGEQYF. The CDR3 region has the DNA TGTGCCATCAGAACTGGTGGGCGAGTCGGCGAGCAGTACTTC.

The table lists this clonotype with a few counts. V is TRBV28 and J is TRBJ1-2, with 9 bases matching TRBD1. Looked up from germline, CDR1 is MDHEN and CDR2 is SYDVKM. CDR3 size: 11 residues. V was pared by 7 bases and J by 12 bases, with 6 bases of the junction left unmatched. The CDR3 DNA reads TGTGCCAGCACCCAGGACAGGGGCCACACCTTC. Translating it yields CASTQDRGHTF.

In this sample, this clonotype turned up many times. The chain employs TRBV19 and TRBJ1-2, with TRBD1 matching over 8 bases. J lost 8 bases, V lost 7 bases, and 12 bases had no gene match. The CDR3 runs 14 residues. CDR1 is LNHDA and CDR2 is SQIVND in the germline V gene (reference sequence). The CDR3 here is CASTFPDRGGGYTF. The DNA of the CDR3 is TGTGCCAGTACCTTCCCCGACAGGGGAGGGGGCTACACCTTC.

The genes are TRBV11-1 and TRBJ1-6, with D uncertain. V was trimmed by 3 bases and J by 10 bases, leaving 13 bases between them. There are 14 residues in the CDR3. Germline V gene sequence: CDR1 SGHAT, CDR2 FQDESV (reference sequence). DNA for the CDR3: TGTGCCAGCAGCTTCTGGACCCTAGACTCACCCCTCCACTTT. Translated: CASSFWTLDSPLHF.

This clonotype was counted only a few times. The chain is built from TRBV29-1 and TRBJ2-3; maybe TRBD2 (5 bases). CDR3 length: 13 amino acids. Germline V gives CDR1 SQVTM, CDR2 ANQGSEA. The V end was cut by 8 bases, the J end by 2 bases, with 14 bases between. Here the CDR3 reads CSNRGGATDTQYF. CDR3 coding DNA: TGCAGCAACCGTGGAGGCGCCACAGATACGCAGTATTTT.

In its sample, this clonotype was seen many times. The chain is built from TRBV11-2 and TRBJ2-7; no definite D call. Germline V gene lookup returns CDR1 SGHAT and CDR2 FQNNGV. The CDR3 is 14 residues long. The germline V and J ends were trimmed by 2 bases and 0 bases, with 8 bases remaining between them. The CDR3 spells CASSLQTYSYEQYF. The CDR3 DNA follows: TGTGCCAGCAGCTTACAGACTTACTCCTACGAGCAGTACTTC.

This clonotype was seen only a few times. At one boundary the junction diverges from the germline segment, which might be a read error. The J gene is TRBJ2-7, the V gene TRBV4-3, with D perhaps given as TRBD1 or TRBD2 (7 bases each). The CDR3 consists of 17 residues. Germline V gene data show CDR1 as LGHNA and CDR2 as YSLEER. CDR3 in amino acids: CASSQDDLGLGGYQQYF. In DNA, the CDR3 is TGCGCCAGCAGCCAAGACGACCTAGGACTAGGGGGCTACCAGCAGTACTTC.

In the case of this clonotype: A much larger clone differs by one base, so this may be a read error. The genes are TRBV6-2 or TRBV6-3 and TRBJ2-1; TRBD2 agrees at 8 bases. V lost 6 bases, J lost 4 bases, and 8 bases stayed unmatched. The germline V gene encodes CDR1 MNHEY and CDR2 SVGEGT. The CDR3 has 15 residues. The CDR3 loop reads CASSRGGATYNEQFF. CDR3 coding DNA: TGTGCCAGCAGCCGGGGGGGAGCCACATACAATGAGCAGTTCTTC.

In its sample, this clonotype was seen many times. This chain connects TRBV20-1 to TRBJ2-5; 7 bases are shared with TRBD2. The CDR3 runs 15 residues. The junction had 11 bases not matched to a gene; V was cut back by 3 bases and J by 4 bases. The germline CDR1 and CDR2 sequences are DFQATT and SNEGSKA (reference sequence). The CDR3 protein is CSASATSGIRETQYF. The CDR3 coding sequence is TGCAGTGCTAGTGCCACCAGCGGGATAAGAGAGACCCAGTACTTC.

This clonotype was seen at least ten times. This chain uses TRBV20-1 with TRBJ2-4; unclear D gene. The V and J ends lost 2 bases and 0 bases respectively, with 8 bases between them. The CDR3 covers 14 residues. Germline-derived CDR1 and CDR2 are DFQATT and SNEGSKA (reference sequence). CDR3 nucleotide sequence: TGCAGTGCTAGATCCTCACTAGCCAAAAACATTCAGTACTTC. Translating gives CSARSSLAKNIQYF.

This clonotype has just a few counts. The chain is built from TRBV30 and TRBJ2-3, with 12 bases that match TRBD2. The CDR3 runs to 15 residues. V was clipped by 3 bases and J by 7 bases; unmatched bases: 8. Germline V gene data show CDR1 as GTSNPN and CDR2 as SVGIG (reference sequence). The CDR3 sequence is CAWRQVLAGGYTQYF. In DNA, the CDR3 is TGTGCCTGGAGACAGGTACTAGCGGGAGGTTATACGCAGTATTTT.